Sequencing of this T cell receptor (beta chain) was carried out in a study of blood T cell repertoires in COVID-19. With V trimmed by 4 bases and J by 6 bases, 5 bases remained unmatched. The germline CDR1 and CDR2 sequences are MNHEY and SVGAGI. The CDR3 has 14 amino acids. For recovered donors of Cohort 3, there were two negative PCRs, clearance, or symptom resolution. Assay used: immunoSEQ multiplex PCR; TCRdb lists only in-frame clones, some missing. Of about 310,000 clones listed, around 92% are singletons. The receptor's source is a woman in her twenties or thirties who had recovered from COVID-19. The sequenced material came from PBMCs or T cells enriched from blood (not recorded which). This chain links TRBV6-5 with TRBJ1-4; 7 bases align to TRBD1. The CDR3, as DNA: TGTGCCAGCAGTTTGACAGGGCAGGATGAAAAACTGTTTTTT. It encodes CASSLTGQDEKLFF.